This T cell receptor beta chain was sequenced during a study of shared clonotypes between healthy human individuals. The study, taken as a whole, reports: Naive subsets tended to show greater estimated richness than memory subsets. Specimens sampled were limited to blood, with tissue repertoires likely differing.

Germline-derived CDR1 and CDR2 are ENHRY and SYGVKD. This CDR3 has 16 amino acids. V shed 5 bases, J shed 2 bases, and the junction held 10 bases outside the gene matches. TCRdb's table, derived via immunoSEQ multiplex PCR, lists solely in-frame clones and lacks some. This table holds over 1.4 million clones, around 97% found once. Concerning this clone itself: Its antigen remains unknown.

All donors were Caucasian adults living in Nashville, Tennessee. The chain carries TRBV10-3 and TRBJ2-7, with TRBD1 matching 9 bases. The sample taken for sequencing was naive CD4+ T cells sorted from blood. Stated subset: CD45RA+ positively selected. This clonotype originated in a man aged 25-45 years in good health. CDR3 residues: CAISPQGQGSAYEQYF. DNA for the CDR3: TGTGCCATCAGTCCCCAGGGACAGGGTTCTGCCTACGAGCAGTACTTC.